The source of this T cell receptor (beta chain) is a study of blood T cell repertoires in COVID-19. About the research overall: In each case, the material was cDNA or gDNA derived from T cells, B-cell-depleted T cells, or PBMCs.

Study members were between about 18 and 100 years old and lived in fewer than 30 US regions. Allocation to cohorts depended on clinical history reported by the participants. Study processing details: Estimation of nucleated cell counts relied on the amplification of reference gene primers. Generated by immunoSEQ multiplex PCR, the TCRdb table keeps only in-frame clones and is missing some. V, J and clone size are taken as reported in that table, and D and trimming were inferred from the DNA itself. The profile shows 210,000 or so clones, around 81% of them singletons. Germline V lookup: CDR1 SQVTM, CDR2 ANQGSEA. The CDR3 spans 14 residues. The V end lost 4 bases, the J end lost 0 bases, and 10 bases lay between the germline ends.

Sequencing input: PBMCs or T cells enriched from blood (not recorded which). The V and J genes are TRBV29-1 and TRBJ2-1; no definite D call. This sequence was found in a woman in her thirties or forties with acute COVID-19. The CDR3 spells CSVVALSSYNEQFF. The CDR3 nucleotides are TGCAGCGTTGTTGCTCTCAGCTCCTACAATGAGCAGTTCTTC.